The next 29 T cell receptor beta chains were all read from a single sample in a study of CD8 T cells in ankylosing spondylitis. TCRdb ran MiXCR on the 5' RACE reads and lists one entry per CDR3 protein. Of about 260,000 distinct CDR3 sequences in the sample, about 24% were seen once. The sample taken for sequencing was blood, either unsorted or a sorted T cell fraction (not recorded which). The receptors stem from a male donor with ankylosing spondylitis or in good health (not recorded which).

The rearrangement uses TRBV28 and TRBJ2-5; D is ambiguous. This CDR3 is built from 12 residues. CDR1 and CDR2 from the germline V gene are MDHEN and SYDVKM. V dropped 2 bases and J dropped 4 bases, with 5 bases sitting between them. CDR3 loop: CASSLTRETQYF. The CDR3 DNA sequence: TGTGCCAGCAGTTTAACCAGAGAGACCCAGTACTTC.

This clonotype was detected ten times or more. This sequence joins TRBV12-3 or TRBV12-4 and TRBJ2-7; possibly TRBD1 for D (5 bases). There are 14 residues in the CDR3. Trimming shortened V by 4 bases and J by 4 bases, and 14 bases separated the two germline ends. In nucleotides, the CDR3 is TGTGCCAGCAGTTCCAGGGTGAAAGAGTACGAGCAGTACTTC. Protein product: CASSSRVKEYEQYF.

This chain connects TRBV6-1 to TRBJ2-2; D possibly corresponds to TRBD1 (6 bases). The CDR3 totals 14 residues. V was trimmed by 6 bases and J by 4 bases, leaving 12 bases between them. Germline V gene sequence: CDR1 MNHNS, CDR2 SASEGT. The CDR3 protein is CASRQGVGTGELFF. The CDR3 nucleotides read TGTGCCAGCAGACAGGGTGTGGGCACCGGGGAGCTGTTTTTT.

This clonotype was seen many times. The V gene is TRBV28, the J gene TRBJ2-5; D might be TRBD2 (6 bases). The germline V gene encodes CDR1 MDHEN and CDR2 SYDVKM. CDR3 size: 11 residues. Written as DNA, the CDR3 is TGTGGAGTATACGGGGGAGAGACCCAGTACTTC. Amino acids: CGVYGGETQYF.

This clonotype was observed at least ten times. This CDR3 is CSEYGGGTDTQYF. For the CDR3, the DNA is TGCAGCGAGTATGGGGGCGGCACAGATACGCAGTATTTT. The rearrangement joins TRBV29-1 to TRBJ2-3; D possibly corresponds to TRBD1 (6 bases). The CDR3 sequence is 13 residues long. CDR1 and CDR2 from the germline V gene are SQVTM and ANQGSEA. The V and J ends lost 7 bases and 1 base respectively, with 12 bases between them.

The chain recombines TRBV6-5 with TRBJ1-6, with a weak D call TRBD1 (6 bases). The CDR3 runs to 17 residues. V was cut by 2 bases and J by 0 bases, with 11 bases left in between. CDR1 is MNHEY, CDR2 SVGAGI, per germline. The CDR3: CASSYRDTSSYNSPLHF. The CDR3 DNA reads TGTGCCAGCAGTTACCGGGACACGAGCTCCTATAATTCACCCCTCCACTTT.

CDR3 sequence (DNA): TGCAGTGCTAGAGCCCCCGGCGGGGGGAATTGGAATGAGCAGTTCTTC. Translation gives CSARAPGGGNWNEQFF. The J gene is TRBJ2-1, the V gene TRBV20-1, with 8 bases that match TRBD2. The CDR3 has 16 amino acids. Per the germline V gene, CDR1 is DFQATT and CDR2 is SNEGSKA (reference sequence). V was clipped by 1 base and J by 7 bases; unmatched bases: 12.

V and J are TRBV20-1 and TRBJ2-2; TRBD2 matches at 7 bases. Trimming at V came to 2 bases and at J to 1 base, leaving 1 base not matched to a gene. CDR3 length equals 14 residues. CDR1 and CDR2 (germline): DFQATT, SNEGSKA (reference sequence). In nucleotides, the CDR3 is TGCAGTGCTAGAATAGCGGGGAACACCGGGGAGCTGTTTTTT. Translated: CSARIAGNTGELFF.

The CDR3 is CSATNRDRGDQYF. DNA of the CDR3: TGCAGTGCTACCAACCGGGACAGGGGTGATCAGTACTTC. The V call is TRBV20-1, the J call TRBJ2-7; 10 nucleotides match TRBD1. Trimming removed 4 bases from V and 10 bases from J; junction bases left unmatched: 10. In germline, CDR1 is DFQATT, CDR2 SNEGSKA (reference sequence). The length of the CDR3 is 13 residues.

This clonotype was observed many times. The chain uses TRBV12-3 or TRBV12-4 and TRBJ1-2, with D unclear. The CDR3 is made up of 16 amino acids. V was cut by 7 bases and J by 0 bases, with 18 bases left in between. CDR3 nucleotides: TGTGCCAGCACCCCCAGGCTGCTGCAAGCTAACTATGGCTACACCTTC. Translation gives CASTPRLLQANYGYTF.

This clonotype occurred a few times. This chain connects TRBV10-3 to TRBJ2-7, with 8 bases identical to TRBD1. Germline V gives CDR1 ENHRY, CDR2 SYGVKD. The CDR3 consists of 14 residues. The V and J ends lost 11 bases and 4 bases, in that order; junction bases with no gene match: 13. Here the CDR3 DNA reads TGTGCCCCTCCCGATCGGACAGGGTGGTACGAGCAGTACTTC. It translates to CAPPDRTGWYEQYF.

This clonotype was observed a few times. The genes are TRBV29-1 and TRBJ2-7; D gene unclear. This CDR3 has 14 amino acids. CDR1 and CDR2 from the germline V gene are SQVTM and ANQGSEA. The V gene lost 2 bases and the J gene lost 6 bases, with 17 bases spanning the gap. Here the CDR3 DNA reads TGCAGCGTTGAAAACAGAGCGTCTTGGGGCGAGCAGTACTTC. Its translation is CSVENRASWGEQYF.

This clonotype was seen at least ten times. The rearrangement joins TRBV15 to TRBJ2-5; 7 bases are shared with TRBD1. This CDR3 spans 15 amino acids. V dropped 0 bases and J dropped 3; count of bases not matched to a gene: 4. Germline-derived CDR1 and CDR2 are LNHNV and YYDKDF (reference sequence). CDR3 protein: CATSREPTGEETQYF. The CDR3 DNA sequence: TGTGCCACCAGCAGAGAACCCACAGGGGAAGAGACCCAGTACTTC.

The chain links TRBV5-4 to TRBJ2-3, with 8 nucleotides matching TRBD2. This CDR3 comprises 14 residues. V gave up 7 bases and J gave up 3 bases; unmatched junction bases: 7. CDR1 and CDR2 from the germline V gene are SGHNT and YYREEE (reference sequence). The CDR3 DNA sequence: TGTGCCAGCCGCCCGGGGGGGGCGACAGATACGCAGTATTTT. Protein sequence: CASRPGGATDTQYF.

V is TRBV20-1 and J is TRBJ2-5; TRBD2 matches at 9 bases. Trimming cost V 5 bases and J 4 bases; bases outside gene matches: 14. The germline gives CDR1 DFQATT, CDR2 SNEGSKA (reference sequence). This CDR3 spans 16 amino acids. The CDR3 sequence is CSAPPLGRGGRETQYF. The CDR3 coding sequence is TGCAGTGCTCCCCCCTTAGGGCGGGGGGGCCGAGAGACCCAGTACTTC.

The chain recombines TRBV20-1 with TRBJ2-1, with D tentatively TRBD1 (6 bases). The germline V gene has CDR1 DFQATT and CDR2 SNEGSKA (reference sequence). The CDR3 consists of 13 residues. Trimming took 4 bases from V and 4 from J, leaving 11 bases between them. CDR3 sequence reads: CSATGVGYNEQFF. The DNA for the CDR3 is TGCAGTGCTACAGGGGTGGGGTACAATGAGCAGTTCTTC.

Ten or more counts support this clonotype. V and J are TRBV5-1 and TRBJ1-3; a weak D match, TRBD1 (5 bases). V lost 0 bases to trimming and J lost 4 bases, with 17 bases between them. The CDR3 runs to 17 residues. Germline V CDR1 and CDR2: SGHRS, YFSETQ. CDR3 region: CASSLEAGRGGGNTIYF. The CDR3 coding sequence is TGCGCCAGCAGCTTGGAGGCGGGAAGGGGAGGAGGAAACACCATATATTTT.

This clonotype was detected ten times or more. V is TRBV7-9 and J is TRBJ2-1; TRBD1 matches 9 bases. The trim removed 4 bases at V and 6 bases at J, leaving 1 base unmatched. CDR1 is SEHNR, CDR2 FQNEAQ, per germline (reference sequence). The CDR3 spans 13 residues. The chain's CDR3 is CASSWGQGNEQFF. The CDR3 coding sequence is TGTGCCAGCAGCTGGGGACAGGGCAATGAGCAGTTCTTC.

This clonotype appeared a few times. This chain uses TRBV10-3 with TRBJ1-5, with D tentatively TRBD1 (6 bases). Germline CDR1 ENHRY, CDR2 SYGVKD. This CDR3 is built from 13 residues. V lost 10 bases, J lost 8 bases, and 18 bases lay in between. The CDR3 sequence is CATRGGTDEPQHF. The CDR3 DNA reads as TGTGCCACCAGGGGAGGGACCGACGAGCCCCAGCATTTT.

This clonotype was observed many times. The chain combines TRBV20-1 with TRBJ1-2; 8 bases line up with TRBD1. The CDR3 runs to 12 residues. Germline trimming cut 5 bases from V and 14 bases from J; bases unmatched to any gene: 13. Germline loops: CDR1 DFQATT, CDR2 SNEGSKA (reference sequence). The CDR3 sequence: CSARQGMSPQTF. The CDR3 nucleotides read TGCAGTGCTCGACAGGGGATGAGCCCCCAAACCTTC.

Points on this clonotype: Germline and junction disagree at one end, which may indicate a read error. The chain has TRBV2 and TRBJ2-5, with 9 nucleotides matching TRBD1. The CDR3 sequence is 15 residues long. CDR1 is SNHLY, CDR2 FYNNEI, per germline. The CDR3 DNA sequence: TGTGCCAGCAGTCCACAGGGGGCGAGTCAAGAGACTCAGTACTTC. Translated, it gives CASSPQGASQETQYF.

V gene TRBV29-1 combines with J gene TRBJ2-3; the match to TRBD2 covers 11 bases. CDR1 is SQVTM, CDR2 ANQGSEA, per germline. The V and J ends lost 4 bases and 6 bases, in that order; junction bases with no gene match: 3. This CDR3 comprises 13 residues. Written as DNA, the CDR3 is TGCAGCGTTGGACTAGCGGGGCCTGATACGCAGTATTTT. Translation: CSVGLAGPDTQYF.

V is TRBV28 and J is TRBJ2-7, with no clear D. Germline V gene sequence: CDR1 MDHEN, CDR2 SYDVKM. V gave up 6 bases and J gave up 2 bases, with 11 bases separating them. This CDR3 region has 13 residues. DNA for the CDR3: TGTGCCAGCAGACACCCAGGAGCCTACGAGCAGTACTTC. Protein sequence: CASRHPGAYEQYF.

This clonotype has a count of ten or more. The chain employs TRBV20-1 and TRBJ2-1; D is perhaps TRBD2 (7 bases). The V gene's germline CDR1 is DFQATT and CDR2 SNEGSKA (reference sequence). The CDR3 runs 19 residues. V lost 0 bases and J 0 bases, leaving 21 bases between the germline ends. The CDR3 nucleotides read TGCAGTGCTAGAGATGAAAGGTTGGGGAGGGGGGGCTCCTACAATGAGCAGTTCTTC. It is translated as CSARDERLGRGGSYNEQFF.

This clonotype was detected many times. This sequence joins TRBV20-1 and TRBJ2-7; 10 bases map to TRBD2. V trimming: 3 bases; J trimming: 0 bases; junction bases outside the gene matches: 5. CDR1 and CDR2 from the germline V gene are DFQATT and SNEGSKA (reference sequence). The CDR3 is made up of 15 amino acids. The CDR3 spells CSARRLAGRSYEQYF. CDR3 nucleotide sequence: TGCAGTGCTAGGAGACTAGCGGGCCGCTCCTACGAGCAGTACTTC.

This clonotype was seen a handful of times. The CDR3 region has the DNA TGCGCCAGCAGCTTGGCAGCTTGGAGGGGCGGAGATGGCTACACCTTC. It codes for CASSLAAWRGGDGYTF. The J gene is TRBJ1-2, the V gene TRBV5-1, with D possibly being TRBD1 (5 bases). V lost 0 bases and J 6 bases, leaving 18 bases between the germline ends. Germline assignment: CDR1 SGHRS and CDR2 YFSETQ. The CDR3 loop spans 16 amino acids. Combining the CDR3 with reference TRBV5-1 and TRBJ1-2 gives the whole variable domain KAGVTQTPRYLIKTRGQQVTLSCSPISGHRSVSWYQQTPGQGLQFLFEYFSETQRNKGNFPGRFSGRQFSNSRSEMNVSTLELGDSALYLCASSLAAWRGGDGYTFGSGTRLTVV.

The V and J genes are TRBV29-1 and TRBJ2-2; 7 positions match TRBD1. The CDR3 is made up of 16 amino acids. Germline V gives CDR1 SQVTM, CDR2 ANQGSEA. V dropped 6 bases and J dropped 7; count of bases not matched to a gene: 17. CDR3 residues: CSVSPRAGGTRGELFF. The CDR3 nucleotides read TGCAGCGTCTCGCCCCGGGCAGGGGGTACACGCGGGGAGCTGTTTTTT.

The CDR3 reads CASSWIYYGYTF. CDR3 in DNA: TGTGCCAGCAGTTGGATCTACTATGGCTACACCTTC. This sequence joins TRBV2 and TRBJ1-2; D gene uncertain. CDR3 length: 12 residues. With 5 bases removed from V and 3 bases from J, the gap between germline ends came to 7 bases. The germline gives CDR1 SNHLY, CDR2 FYNNEI.

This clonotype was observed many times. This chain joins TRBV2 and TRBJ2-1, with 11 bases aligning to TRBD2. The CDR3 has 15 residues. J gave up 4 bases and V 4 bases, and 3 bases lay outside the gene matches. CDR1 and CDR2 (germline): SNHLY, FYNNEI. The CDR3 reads CASSGASGGYNEQFF. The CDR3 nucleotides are TGTGCCAGCAGTGGGGCTAGCGGGGGGTACAATGAGCAGTTCTTC.